Presented here are 25 T cell receptor beta chains from one specimen sequenced in a study of regulatory T cells in long-lasting Graves disease. Regarding time point: newly diagnosed GD, antithyroid drugs for less than 3 months. PBMC RNA served as the TCR library source. iRepertoire HTBI primers and Arm-PCR of CDR3 regions built TCR beta libraries. TCRdb called the multiplex PCR reads again in MiXCR, with one record for every CDR3 protein. The sample gives about 200,000 distinct CDR3 sequences, roughly 19% of which show up once; about an eighth is in the top ten. These sequences were also reported in another study, on T cells in Graves' hyperthyroidism and ophthalmopathy.

The source material was peripheral blood mononuclear cells (PBMCs), sampled at new diagnosis, from a patient treated with antithyroid drugs. The source of these receptors is a woman aged 25 to 39 with Graves disease.

This clonotype was recorded many times. The chain employs TRBV29-1 and TRBJ1-1; D is ambiguous. The germline V gene has CDR1 SQVTM and CDR2 ANQGSEA. The V gene lost 4 bases and the J gene lost 8 bases, with 14 bases spanning the gap. This CDR3 is built from 12 residues. CDR3 DNA sequence: TGCAGCGTTGTTATGGGCCATGGGGAAGCTTTCTTT. Encoded protein: CSVVMGHGEAFF.

This clonotype was seen many times. The rearrangement links TRBV28 to TRBJ2-1; tentatively, D is TRBD1 or TRBD2 (7 bases each). V lost 5 bases to trimming and J lost 4 bases, with 21 bases between them. CDR3 length: 17 residues. Germline V gives CDR1 MDHEN, CDR2 SYDVKM. CDR3 DNA: TGTGCCAGCAGTAGTTCCAGGGGGACTAACCGGTACAATGAGCAGTTCTTC. Translated, it gives CASSSSRGTNRYNEQFF.

The rearrangement uses TRBV30 and TRBJ2-3; TRBD2 agrees at 7 bases. Germline trimming cut 6 bases from V and 0 bases from J; bases unmatched to any gene: 9. Per germline, CDR1 GTSNPN and CDR2 SVGIG (reference sequence). The CDR3 is 15 amino acids. The CDR3 sequence is CACQVAGSSTDTQYF. In DNA form, the CDR3 reads TGTGCCTGCCAAGTAGCGGGTTCTAGCACAGATACGCAGTATTTT.

This clonotype was picked up many times. The chain recombines TRBV28 with TRBJ2-2; D unclear. Looked up from germline, CDR1 is MDHEN and CDR2 is SYDVKM. Between the trimmed V and J ends, which lost 1 base and 5 bases, there was a span of 8 bases. This CDR3 comprises 14 residues. CDR3: CASSLSGGTGELFF. The DNA of the CDR3 is TGTGCCAGCAGTTTATCAGGCGGAACCGGGGAGCTGTTTTTT.

Ten or more counts support this clonotype. The gene calls are TRBV20-1 and TRBJ1-1, with 8 bases matching TRBD1. This CDR3 is 15 amino acids long. Germline assignment: CDR1 DFQATT and CDR2 SNEGSKA (reference sequence). The V segment lost 3 bases and the J segment 6 bases; nucleotides outside the gene matches: 12. CDR3 residues: CSASWTAGGSAEAFF. The CDR3, as DNA: TGCAGTGCTAGTTGGACGGCAGGGGGCTCTGCTGAAGCTTTCTTT.

This clonotype was observed at least ten times. The V and J genes are TRBV28 and TRBJ1-5; 8 bases map to TRBD1. The CDR3 contains 14 residues. Trimming removed 6 bases from V and 7 bases from J; junction bases left unmatched: 8. The germline V gene encodes CDR1 MDHEN and CDR2 SYDVKM. CDR3 in DNA: TGTGCCAGCAGCCCGACAGGGGCGGGCCAGCCCCAGCATTTT. This sequence encodes CASSPTGAGQPQHF.

This clonotype was seen at least ten times. The chain couples TRBV2 to TRBJ2-7; D remains ambiguous. Per germline, CDR1 SNHLY and CDR2 FYNNEI. The CDR3 spans 13 residues. V was pared by 6 bases and J by 1 base, with 10 bases between. CDR3: CASRVLGSYEQYF. CDR3 DNA: TGTGCCAGCAGGGTTTTAGGGTCCTACGAGCAGTACTTC.

CDR3 DNA: TGCGCCAGCAGCCAAGATGGAGCGGGGGGGTCTCAAGAGACCCAGTACTTC. It yields the protein CASSQDGAGGSQETQYF. This chain links TRBV4-1 with TRBJ2-5, with TRBD2 identical over 10 bases. The CDR3 is made up of 17 amino acids. Trimming took 0 bases from V and 2 from J; bases not matched to a gene: 6. Germline V gives CDR1 MGHRA, CDR2 YSYEKL.

At least ten counts were recorded for this clonotype. The chain uses TRBV20-1 and TRBJ1-1; D remains unclear. Germline-derived CDR1 and CDR2 are DFQATT and SNEGSKA (reference sequence). This CDR3 spans 11 amino acids. Trimming cost V 6 bases and J 5 bases, with 10 bases left between them. Here the CDR3 reads CSAVPSTEAFF. The CDR3, as DNA: TGCAGTGCGGTTCCCAGTACTGAAGCTTTCTTT.

This clonotype was seen many times. V gene TRBV30 combines with J gene TRBJ1-2; 8 bases fit TRBD1. Germline V gene sequence: CDR1 GTSNPN, CDR2 SVGIG (reference sequence). The CDR3 sequence is 14 residues long. The ends lost 1 base at V and 8 bases at J; junction bases unmatched: 9. CDR3 sequence (DNA): TGTGCCTGGAGTGGGAGGACAGGGCAAGGAGGCTACACCTTC. This codes for CAWSGRTGQGGYTF.

In this sample, this clonotype turned up many times. This chain links TRBV28 with TRBJ2-1, with D uncertain. Germline lookup yields CDR1 MDHEN and CDR2 SYDVKM. The ends were cut back, 2 bases at V and 10 bases at J, with 3 bases in the middle. The CDR3 contains 10 residues. DNA for the CDR3: TGTGCCAGCAGTTTAAAGGAGCAGTTCTTC. Its protein product is CASSLKEQFF.

On this clonotype: One base away lies a much larger clone, so this may be a sequencing read error. V and J are TRBV7-3 and TRBJ2-1, with 9 nucleotides matching TRBD2. The end of the DNA is better explained by TRBJ2-5, so the J call may be wrong. CDR3 length: 16 amino acids. Germline V lookup: CDR1 SGHTA, CDR2 FQGTGA. CDR3 nucleotide sequence: TGTGCCGGCAGCCCCTTGGCGGGGGGGGGCCAAGAGACCCAGTACTTC. It translates to CAGSPLAGGGQETQYF.

This clonotype was seen repeatedly, ten times or more. CDR3 nucleotide sequence: TGTGCCAGCAGCCTAAACAGGGACCCGGCCTATGGCTACACCTTC. Residues: CASSLNRDPAYGYTF. The gene calls are TRBV7-8 and TRBJ1-2, with D perhaps TRBD1 (6 bases). Germline values: CDR1 SGHVS, CDR2 FQNEAQ. This CDR3 region has 15 residues. Trimming stripped 5 bases from V and 4 bases from J, with 17 bases between.

At least ten counts were recorded for this clonotype. The V and J genes are TRBV12-3 or TRBV12-4 and TRBJ1-6, with a possible D match to TRBD1 (6 bases). Trimming shortened V by 2 bases and J by 9 bases, and 11 bases separated the two germline ends. The CDR3 is 14 residues long. The CDR3 is CASSLNRALSPLHF. CDR3 bases: TGTGCCAGCAGTTTAAACAGGGCCCTTTCACCCCTCCACTTT.

This clonotype was seen at least ten times. The rearrangement links TRBV5-6 to TRBJ1-1; possible D gene TRBD1, 5 bases. The V and J ends lost 7 bases and 7 bases respectively, with 14 bases between them. This CDR3 is 12 amino acids long. The germline CDR1 and CDR2 sequences are SGHDT and YYEEEE. CDR3 sequence reads: CASRKAGSEAFF. For the CDR3, the DNA is TGTGCCAGCCGGAAGGCAGGGAGTGAAGCTTTCTTT.

There are many counts of this clonotype. The gene calls are TRBV28 and TRBJ1-1, with TRBD1 identical over 7 bases. Losses at the gene ends were 5 bases for V and 7 bases for J; bases not matched to a gene: 10. The CDR3 length is 14 residues. CDR1 and CDR2 from the germline V gene are MDHEN and SYDVKM. The chain's CDR3 is CASSPGTANYEAFF. The DNA for the CDR3 is TGTGCCAGCAGTCCCGGGACAGCAAATTATGAAGCTTTCTTT.

This clonotype came up many times. The V and J genes are TRBV20-1 and TRBJ2-7; 10 nucleotides line up with TRBD1. The CDR3 has 13 residues. After removal of 4 bases from V and 6 bases from J, the junction contained 6 bases not matched to a gene. Germline assignment: CDR1 DFQATT and CDR2 SNEGSKA (reference sequence). The CDR3 DNA follows: TGCAGTGCTAAGGACAGGGGGGGCATCGAGCAGTACTTC. Its translation: CSAKDRGGIEQYF.

This clonotype was seen repeatedly, ten times or more. The V gene is TRBV20-1, the J gene TRBJ2-3, with 12 bases aligning to TRBD2. The CDR3 has 15 amino acids. V lost 6 bases and J lost 6; bases outside the gene matches: 10. Germline lookup yields CDR1 DFQATT and CDR2 SNEGSKA (reference sequence). As DNA, the CDR3 is TGCAGTGCATATCTAGCGGGAGGGTCCAAGGATACGCAGTATTTT. The encoded protein is CSAYLAGGSKDTQYF.

This clonotype appeared many times. The gene calls are TRBV11-1 and TRBJ2-7, with 11 nucleotides matching TRBD1. Losses at the gene ends were 9 bases for V and 3 bases for J; bases not matched to a gene: 4. Germline V gene lookup returns CDR1 SGHAT and CDR2 FQDESV (reference sequence). The CDR3 is 13 amino acids. The CDR3 DNA sequence: TGTGCCAGTGGGGACAGGGGGATCTACGAGCAGTACTTC. Translated, it gives CASGDRGIYEQYF. The full variable domain, in which reference TRBV11-1 and TRBJ2-7 provide the parts outside the CDR3, is EAEVAQSPRYKITEKSQAVAFWCDPISGHATLYWYRQILGQGPELLVQFQDESVVDDSQLPKDRFSAERLKGVDSTLKIQPAELGDSAMYLCASGDRGIYEQYFGPGTRLTVT.

This clonotype came up many times. V gene TRBV9 combines with J gene TRBJ2-7; 9 nucleotides align to TRBD1. The V gene's germline CDR1 is SGDLS and CDR2 YYNGEE. The CDR3 runs 16 residues. Trimming cost V 4 bases and J 5 bases; bases outside gene matches: 13. CDR3 bases: TGTGCCAGCAGCTTCGGACAGGGGTCTGCTCGGAACGAGCAGTACTTC. Protein sequence: CASSFGQGSARNEQYF.

J is TRBJ1-6 and V is TRBV7-9; D unresolved. Germline V gene sequence: CDR1 SEHNR, CDR2 FQNEAQ (reference sequence). V shed 5 bases and J shed 8 bases, with 13 bases lying between them. This CDR3 contains 14 residues. CDR3 sequence (DNA): TGTGCCAGCAGCCGGACGGACGGGGATTCACCCCTCCACTTT. Its translation is CASSRTDGDSPLHF.

This clonotype has ten or more counts. The chain employs TRBV3-1 and TRBJ2-2, with 7 bases matching TRBD2. In germline, CDR1 is LGHDT, CDR2 YNNKEL (reference sequence). With 4 bases clipped from V and 4 bases from J, the junction kept 9 bases outside the gene matches. The CDR3 has 16 residues. CDR3 DNA: TGTGCCAGCAGCCTCCCATTGGGGGGGTTCACCGGGGAGCTGTTTTTT. It is translated as CASSLPLGGFTGELFF.

The table lists this clonotype with many counts. The V gene is TRBV28, the J gene TRBJ2-3; maybe TRBD2 (5 bases). The CDR3 runs to 15 residues. Trimming stripped 7 bases from V and 0 bases from J, with 14 bases between. CDR1 is MDHEN, CDR2 SYDVKM, per germline. CDR3 in amino acids: CASTDADSSTDTQYF. For the CDR3, the DNA is TGTGCCAGCACGGACGCGGACTCTAGCACAGATACGCAGTATTTT.

This clonotype was detected ten times or more. The chain employs TRBV11-2 and TRBJ2-7; D may correspond to TRBD1 or TRBD2 (6 bases each). V was shortened by 4 bases and J by 2 bases, with 12 bases between the two germline ends. Germline values: CDR1 SGHAT, CDR2 FQNNGV. The CDR3 runs to 14 residues. The CDR3 sequence: CASSSGASTYEQYF. The CDR3 DNA reads TGTGCCAGCAGCTCGGGGGCCAGCACCTACGAGCAGTACTTC.

This clonotype was counted ten times or more. The genes are TRBV28 and TRBJ1-1; D not resolved. CDR1 is MDHEN and CDR2 is SYDVKM in the germline V gene. The CDR3 is made up of 12 amino acids. Trimming shortened V by 1 base and J by 5 bases, and 5 bases separated the two germline ends. The CDR3 DNA reads TGTGCCAGCAGTTTATTCACGACTGAAGCTTTCTTT. Translation gives CASSLFTTEAFF.